This entry lists 17 T cell receptor beta chains sequenced from one sample in a study of blood T cell repertoires in COVID-19. The data were produced by immunoSEQ multiplex PCR, yet TCRdb's version contains in-frame clones alone and is incomplete. Of 240,000 or so clones listed, more than 75% are singletons. The specimen was peripheral blood. These receptors were collected from a woman between 25 and 40 years old who had recovered from COVID-19.

The chain combines TRBV19 with TRBJ2-7, with 7 bases that match TRBD2. V lost 4 bases to trimming and J lost 1 base; unmatched junction nucleotides: 4. This CDR3 spans 14 amino acids. In germline, CDR1 is LNHDA, CDR2 SQIVND (reference sequence). The CDR3 nucleotides read TGTGCCAGTAGTAATCACGGGGGGTCCTACGAGCAGTACTTC. Protein product: CASSNHGGSYEQYF.

V is TRBV7-3 and J is TRBJ2-7; 10 positions agree with TRBD2. From germline, CDR1 is SGHTA and CDR2 FQGTGA. The length of the CDR3 is 14 residues. The V segment lost 5 bases and the J segment 6 bases; nucleotides outside the gene matches: 7. Here the CDR3 DNA reads TGTGCCAGCAGCCTAGCGGGGGAACTTTCCGAGCAGTACTTC. As protein: CASSLAGELSEQYF.

This clone was seen a single time. This chain connects TRBV9 to TRBJ2-3, with D maybe TRBD1 (6 bases). Germline V lookup: CDR1 SGDLS, CDR2 YYNGEE. Trimming stripped 0 bases from V and 3 bases from J, with 14 bases between. CDR3 length: 16 amino acids. CDR3 loop: CASSVGRTGRTDTQYF. In nucleotides, the CDR3 is TGTGCCAGCAGCGTAGGGCGAACAGGGCGTACAGATACGCAGTATTTT.

J is TRBJ1-2 and V is TRBV10-3; TRBD1 aligns across 7 bases. In germline, CDR1 is ENHRY, CDR2 SYGVKD. CDR3 length: 13 residues. V shed 3 bases and J 4 bases; nucleotides not matched to a gene: 2. CDR3 region: CAISDPGGYGYTF. In DNA form, the CDR3 reads TGTGCCATCAGTGACCCAGGGGGCTATGGCTACACCTTC.

The V gene is TRBV2, the J gene TRBJ2-7; 11 bases line up with TRBD1. Germline V gene lookup returns CDR1 SNHLY and CDR2 FYNNEI. The trim removed 8 bases at V and 6 bases at J, leaving 6 bases unmatched. The CDR3 totals 13 residues. This CDR3 reads CASQWDRGSEQYF. As DNA, the CDR3 is TGTGCCAGCCAGTGGGACAGGGGGTCCGAGCAGTACTTC.

This chain connects TRBV30 to TRBJ2-7, with 14 positions matching TRBD2. Germline V lookup: CDR1 GTSNPN, CDR2 SVGIG (reference sequence). With 7 bases clipped from V and 5 bases from J, the junction kept 4 bases outside the gene matches. The CDR3 runs 13 residues. CDR3 amino acids: CASRTSGGNEQYF. CDR3 coding DNA: TGTGCCTCAAGGACTAGCGGGGGGAACGAGCAGTACTTC.

The V and J genes are TRBV27 and TRBJ1-2, with D maybe TRBD1 (6 bases). The CDR3 totals 14 residues. CDR1 is MNHEY, CDR2 SMNVEV, per germline (reference sequence). With 6 bases removed from V and 1 base from J, the gap between germline ends came to 12 bases. The DNA for the CDR3 is TGTGCCAGCAGATTCACAGGGAGTAACTATGGCTACACCTTC. Its protein product is CASRFTGSNYGYTF.

The chain joins TRBV5-1 to TRBJ1-3; 8 bases agree with TRBD1. V was clipped by 4 bases and J by 6 bases; unmatched bases: 6. The CDR3 is 14 residues long. Looked up from germline, CDR1 is SGHRS and CDR2 is YFSETQ. In DNA, the CDR3 is TGCGCCAGCAGCCCGACGACAGGGGCAAACACCATATATTTT. Protein product: CASSPTTGANTIYF.

The V and J genes are TRBV6-4 and TRBJ2-3; D gene unclear. The CDR3 totals 15 residues. The germline V and J ends were trimmed by 3 bases and 3 bases, with 13 bases remaining between them. Germline V gene lookup returns CDR1 MRHNA and CDR2 SNTAGT. The DNA of the CDR3 is TGTGCCAGCAGTGAATCAGGCATGGATACAGATACGCAGTATTTT. It yields the protein CASSESGMDTDTQYF.

The chain recombines TRBV18 with TRBJ1-2, with 7 bases matching TRBD1. The germline V gene encodes CDR1 KGHSH and CDR2 LQKENI. The CDR3 extends over 14 amino acids. J was trimmed by 4 bases and V by 3 bases; bases with no gene match: 5. CDR3 in DNA: TGTGCCAGCTCACCGGACAGGAGCCTCTATGGCTACACCTTC. This sequence encodes CASSPDRSLYGYTF.

The CDR3 here is CASSAIGRGTEAFF. In DNA, the CDR3 is TGTGCCAGCAGTGCCATCGGAAGAGGCACTGAAGCTTTCTTT. The chain couples TRBV27 to TRBJ1-1; D gene ambiguous. The length of the CDR3 is 14 residues. Germline CDR1 and CDR2: MNHEY and SMNVEV (reference sequence). V was trimmed by 5 bases and J by 4 bases, leaving 14 bases between them.

This chain joins TRBV20-1 and TRBJ1-4; 8 bases agree with TRBD1. V dropped 3 bases and J dropped 4; count of bases not matched to a gene: 7. The CDR3 consists of 15 residues. From germline, CDR1 is DFQATT and CDR2 SNEGSKA (reference sequence). The DNA of the CDR3 is TGCAGTGCTAGTTGGCAGGGGGCAATTAATGAAAAACTGTTTTTT. Translation gives CSASWQGAINEKLFF.

The V call is TRBV7-6, the J call TRBJ2-3; possibly TRBD2 for D (5 bases). The CDR3 loop spans 18 amino acids. Germline CDR1 reads SGHVS; CDR2 reads FNYEAQ. V lost 1 base, J lost 0 bases, and 17 bases lay in between. CDR3: CASSLGLPLLSSTDTQYF. DNA for the CDR3: TGTGCCAGCAGCTTAGGACTACCCCTATTATCTAGCACAGATACGCAGTATTTT. Using reference TRBV7-6 and TRBJ2-3 for the parts outside the CDR3, the full variable domain is GAGVSQSPRYKVTKRGQDVALRCDPISGHVSLYWYRQALGQGPEFLTYFNYEAQQDKSGLPNDRFSAERPEGSISTLTIQRTEQRDSAMYRCASSLGLPLLSSTDTQYFGPGTRLTVL.

This clone occurred once. J is TRBJ1-3 and V is TRBV3-1 (or the pseudogene TRBV3-2); 8 bases fit TRBD1. The germline CDR1 and CDR2 sequences are LGHDT and YNNKEL (reference sequence). The CDR3 loop spans 14 amino acids. V shed 4 bases and J 7 bases; nucleotides not matched to a gene: 6. The CDR3 reads CASSLRTGKNTIYF. The DNA for the CDR3 is TGTGCCAGCAGCCTAAGGACAGGGAAGAACACCATATATTTT.

V usage is TRBV5-6 and J usage is TRBJ1-2; tentative D call: TRBD1 (5 bases). This CDR3 is built from 15 residues. Germline CDR1 reads SGHDT; CDR2 reads YYEEEE. Trimming shortened V by 4 bases and J by 7 bases, and 20 bases separated the two germline ends. This chain's CDR3 is CASSPPRVRAFGYTF. CDR3 nucleotide sequence: TGTGCCAGCAGCCCCCCCCGTGTCAGGGCGTTTGGCTACACCTTC.

The V gene is TRBV30, the J gene TRBJ1-6, with 7 positions matching TRBD1. After removal of 4 bases from V and 8 bases from J, the junction contained 11 bases not matched to a gene. The CDR3 spans 15 residues. Germline CDR1 GTSNPN, CDR2 SVGIG (reference sequence). The CDR3 loop is CAWNGGTVIYSPLHF. CDR3 DNA: TGTGCCTGGAACGGAGGGACAGTAATCTATTCACCCCTCCACTTT.

The gene calls are TRBV7-9 and TRBJ2-4, with D possibly matching TRBD1 (7 bases). The length of the CDR3 is 19 residues. V lost 1 base and J 4 bases, leaving 23 bases between the germline ends. Germline values: CDR1 SEHNR, CDR2 FQNEAQ (reference sequence). CDR3 sequence: CASSLVVGTRRGQKNIQYF. DNA of the CDR3: TGTGCCAGCAGCTTAGTAGTGGGCACCCGGCGGGGACAGAAAAACATTCAGTACTTC.